Below, 19 T cell receptor beta chains from the same sample are listed, as sequenced in a study of blood T cell repertoires in COVID-19. The protocol was immunoSEQ multiplex PCR, while the TCRdb copy is restricted to in-frame clones and leaves out a portion. The profile shows around 290,000 clones, about 89% of them singletons. The sample consisted of peripheral blood. The receptors derive from a man aged 40-55 years with acute or convalescent COVID-19.

V is TRBV6-2 or TRBV6-3 and J is TRBJ1-5; 7 nucleotides match TRBD1. V gave up 3 bases and J gave up 7 bases; unmatched junction bases: 15. Looked up from germline, CDR1 is MNHEY and CDR2 is SVGEGT. There are 17 residues in the CDR3. Here the CDR3 reads CASSYSVGSGGGQPQHF. For the CDR3, the DNA is TGTGCCAGCAGTTATTCGGTCGGGTCAGGGGGTGGCCAGCCCCAGCATTTT.

The chain has TRBV19 and TRBJ1-6; 7 nucleotides align to TRBD1. After removal of 4 bases from V and 7 bases from J, the junction contained 4 bases not matched to a gene. The CDR3 loop spans 14 amino acids. The germline V gene encodes CDR1 LNHDA and CDR2 SQIVND (reference sequence). CDR3 protein: CASSTRGKNSPLHF. The CDR3 DNA reads as TGTGCCAGTAGTACCAGGGGGAAAAATTCACCCCTCCACTTT.

The chain links TRBV7-8 to TRBJ1-3; unclear D gene. V was cut by 1 base and J by 4 bases, with 11 bases left in between. CDR3 length: 15 amino acids. Germline loops: CDR1 SGHVS, CDR2 FQNEAQ. Written as DNA, the CDR3 is TGTGCCAGCAGCTTAGTGGACTCCGGAGGAAACACCATATATTTT. Protein product: CASSLVDSGGNTIYF.

The gene calls are TRBV9 and TRBJ2-1, with a possible D match to TRBD2 (6 bases). V was clipped by 0 bases and J by 0 bases, with 16 bases between them. CDR3 size: 18 residues. Looked up from germline, CDR1 is SGDLS and CDR2 is YYNGEE. In DNA, the CDR3 is TGTGCCAGCAGCGTAGCAGGCGATAGACTAGTCTCCTACAATGAGCAGTTCTTC. Translation: CASSVAGDRLVSYNEQFF.

The rearrangement joins TRBV7-2 to TRBJ1-1; D call uncertain. CDR1 is SGHTA, CDR2 FQGNSA, per germline. Between the trimmed V and J ends, which lost 6 bases and 4 bases, there was a span of 6 bases. This CDR3 comprises 11 residues. The DNA for the CDR3 is TGTGCCAGCAGTTACGGCACTGAAGCTTTCTTT. Its protein is CASSYGTEAFF.

The chain has TRBV11-2 and TRBJ2-1; TRBD2 is a possible D gene (5 bases). CDR3 length equals 14 residues. Trimming took off 3 bases at V and 2 bases at J, with 8 bases between the two ends. Germline-derived CDR1 and CDR2 are SGHAT and FQNNGV. The CDR3 sequence: CASSFERAYNEQFF. The CDR3, as DNA: TGTGCCAGCAGCTTCGAGAGGGCCTACAATGAGCAGTTCTTC. Filled out from reference TRBV11-2 and TRBJ2-1, the complete variable domain reads EAGVAQSPRYKIIEKRQSVAFWCNPISGHATLYWYQQILGQGPKLLIQFQNNGVVDDSQLPKDRFSAERLKGVDSTLKIQPAKLEDSAVYLCASSFERAYNEQFFGPGTRLTVL.

V usage is TRBV4-2 and J usage is TRBJ2-4, with D maybe TRBD2 (5 bases). The germline V gene has CDR1 LGHNA and CDR2 YNFKEQ. The CDR3 totals 15 residues. The V end lost 1 base, the J end lost 0 bases, and 7 bases lay between the germline ends. The DNA of the CDR3 is TGTGCCAGCAGCCAAGTGGAGGTAGCCAAAAACATTCAGTACTTC. It specifies CASSQVEVAKNIQYF.

This chain connects TRBV5-1 to TRBJ2-1; D ambiguous. V lost 0 bases and J 0 bases, leaving 10 bases between the germline ends. This CDR3 comprises 16 residues. From germline, CDR1 is SGHRS and CDR2 YFSETQ. CDR3 protein: CASSLVAVSSYNEQFF. In DNA, the CDR3 is TGCGCCAGCAGCTTGGTGGCGGTCAGCTCCTACAATGAGCAGTTCTTC.

In its sample, this clone was seen once. The rearrangement links TRBV6-5 to TRBJ1-1, with 9 bases aligning to TRBD1. The CDR3 has 14 amino acids. V lost 6 bases and J lost 3; bases outside the gene matches: 5. Germline V CDR1 and CDR2: MNHEY, SVGAGI. Here the CDR3 DNA reads TGTGCCAGCAGCGGGGACAGGGTGGACACTGAAGCTTTCTTT. Residues: CASSGDRVDTEAFF.

The chain recombines TRBV5-1 with TRBJ1-3, with D possibly TRBD1 on 5 matching bases. The CDR3 totals 14 residues. Trimming pared 2 bases from V and 4 bases from J, leaving 10 bases between. The germline gives CDR1 SGHRS, CDR2 YFSETQ. The CDR3 sequence: CASSLGGDGNTIYF. CDR3 bases: TGCGCCAGCAGCTTAGGAGGGGACGGAAACACCATATATTTT.

The chain recombines TRBV2 with TRBJ2-7, with D perhaps TRBD1 (5 bases). Germline CDR1 reads SNHLY; CDR2 reads FYNNEI. V lost 3 bases, J lost 7 bases, and 10 bases lay in between. CDR3 length: 12 amino acids. Here the CDR3 DNA reads TGTGCCAGCAGTGAGTCAGGGCGGGAGCAGTACTTC. Translated, it gives CASSESGREQYF.

The CDR3 DNA sequence: TGTGCCAGCAGTTACTTAGCGGGGGATTCCTACGAGCAGTACTTC. Translation: CASSYLAGDSYEQYF. The rearrangement joins TRBV6-2 or TRBV6-3 to TRBJ2-7; 9 bases agree with TRBD2. V gave up 1 base and J gave up 1 base; unmatched junction bases: 2. CDR1 MNHEY and CDR2 SVGEGT come from the germline V gene. The CDR3 covers 15 residues.

V is TRBV30 and J is TRBJ1-5; D is ambiguous. The CDR3 totals 13 residues. The ends were cut back, 2 bases at V and 0 bases at J, with 5 bases in the middle. Germline-derived CDR1 and CDR2 are GTSNPN and SVGIG (reference sequence). Here the CDR3 reads CAWSLYSNQPQHF. For the CDR3, the DNA is TGTGCCTGGAGTCTTTATAGCAATCAGCCCCAGCATTTT.

The J gene is TRBJ2-2, the V gene TRBV7-9, with D possibly matching TRBD1 (6 bases). The CDR3 consists of 16 residues. V dropped 5 bases and J dropped 4 bases, with 17 bases sitting between them. Germline values: CDR1 SEHNR, CDR2 FQNEAQ (reference sequence). The CDR3 spells CASSRTANRVTGELFF. The CDR3 DNA reads as TGTGCCAGCAGCCGAACGGCCAACAGGGTCACCGGGGAGCTGTTTTTT.

This chain's CDR3 is CSASITGGRSSGNTIYF. In DNA, the CDR3 is TGCAGTGCTAGTATTACAGGGGGCCGAAGCTCTGGAAACACCATATATTTT. The chain uses TRBV20-1 and TRBJ1-3; 9 bases are shared with TRBD1. The CDR3 has 17 residues. The V segment lost 3 bases and the J segment 0 bases; nucleotides outside the gene matches: 9. Germline values: CDR1 DFQATT, CDR2 SNEGSKA (reference sequence).

The CDR3 sequence: CASRDRQGRVGQETQYF. For the CDR3, the DNA is TGTGCCAGCAGAGACCGACAGGGACGGGTCGGGCAAGAGACCCAGTACTTC. The rearrangement joins TRBV28 to TRBJ2-5; 7 positions match TRBD1. CDR1 is MDHEN, CDR2 SYDVKM, per germline. V lost 6 bases, J lost 2 bases, and 15 bases stayed unmatched. CDR3 length equals 17 residues.

J is TRBJ2-3 and V is TRBV2, with 9 positions matching TRBD2. With 6 bases clipped from V and 6 bases from J, the junction kept 10 bases outside the gene matches. From germline, CDR1 is SNHLY and CDR2 FYNNEI. The CDR3 is 15 residues long. CDR3: CASREAASGVDTQYF. Written as DNA, the CDR3 is TGTGCCAGCAGGGAGGCGGCTAGCGGGGTGGATACGCAGTATTTT.

The chain combines TRBV5-1 with TRBJ1-1; D perhaps matches TRBD1 (6 bases). The CDR3 length is 12 residues. Per the germline V gene, CDR1 is SGHRS and CDR2 is YFSETQ. Between the trimmed V and J ends, which lost 4 bases and 5 bases, there was a span of 9 bases. CDR3 sequence: CASSQQGTEAFF. In DNA form, the CDR3 reads TGCGCCAGCAGCCAGCAGGGGACTGAAGCTTTCTTT. Based on the CDR3 plus reference TRBV5-1 and TRBJ1-1, the full variable domain is KAGVTQTPRYLIKTRGQQVTLSCSPISGHRSVSWYQQTPGQGLQFLFEYFSETQRNKGNFPGRFSGRQFSNSRSEMNVSTLELGDSALYLCASSQQGTEAFFGQGTRLTVV.

V gene TRBV6-1 combines with J gene TRBJ1-6; perhaps TRBD1 as D (5 bases). This CDR3 contains 17 residues. V lost 0 bases, J lost 7 bases, and 16 bases lay in between. The germline V gene has CDR1 MNHNS and CDR2 SASEGT. The CDR3 DNA follows: TGTGCCAGCAGTGAAGCGCTTCAGGGTGCGACAAATTCACCCCTCCACTTT. Protein sequence: CASSEALQGATNSPLHF.